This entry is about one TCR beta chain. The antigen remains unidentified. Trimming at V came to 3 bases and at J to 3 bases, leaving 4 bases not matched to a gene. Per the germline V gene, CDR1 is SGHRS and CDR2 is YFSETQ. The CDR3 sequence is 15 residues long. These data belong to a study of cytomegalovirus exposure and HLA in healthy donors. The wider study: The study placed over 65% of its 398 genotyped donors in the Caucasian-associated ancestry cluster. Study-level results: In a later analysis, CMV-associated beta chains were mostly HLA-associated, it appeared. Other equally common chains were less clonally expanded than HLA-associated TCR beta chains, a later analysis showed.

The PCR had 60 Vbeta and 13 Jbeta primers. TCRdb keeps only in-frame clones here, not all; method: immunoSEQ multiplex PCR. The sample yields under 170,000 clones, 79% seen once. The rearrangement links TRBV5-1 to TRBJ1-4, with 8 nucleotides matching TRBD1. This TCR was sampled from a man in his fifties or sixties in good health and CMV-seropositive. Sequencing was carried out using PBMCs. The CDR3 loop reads CASSWRTGPNEKLFF. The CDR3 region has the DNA TGCGCCAGCAGCTGGAGGACAGGGCCTAATGAAAAACTGTTTTTT.